This T cell receptor beta chain was captured by sequencing in a study of blood T cell repertoires in COVID-19. Profiled with immunoSEQ multiplex PCR; TCRdb holds only in-frame clones, not every one. The sample lists approximately 300,000 clones, around four fifths occurring once. CDR3 length: 13 residues. Germline V gene data show CDR1 as MDHEN and CDR2 as SYDVKM. Between the trimmed V and J ends, which lost 2 bases and 6 bases, there was a span of 10 bases. V usage is TRBV28 and J usage is TRBJ1-1; no clear D. The clonotype was recovered from a woman aged 50 to 60 with active or convalescent COVID-19. The sample was peripheral blood. CDR3: CASSLEVTAEAFF. In nucleotides, the CDR3 is TGTGCCAGCAGTTTAGAGGTCACCGCTGAAGCTTTCTTT.